The 32 T cell receptor beta chains listed next were all sequenced from one sample in a study of blood T cell repertoires in COVID-19. TCRdb's copy holds only in-frame clones and misses some; the assay was immunoSEQ multiplex PCR. The sample shows 400,000 to 550,000 clones, roughly 89% of them seen only once. Sequenced: peripheral blood. The source is a woman aged 25 to 39 with acute or convalescent COVID-19.

This chain uses TRBV28 with TRBJ1-2, with no clear D. The CDR3 totals 17 residues. V was shortened by 5 bases and J by 2 bases, with 21 bases between the two germline ends. Germline loops: CDR1 MDHEN, CDR2 SYDVKM. CDR3 coding DNA: TGTGCCAGCAGTGACGATTCTCGACGGACTCTGAACTATGGCTACACCTTC. This encodes CASSDDSRRTLNYGYTF.

This chain uses TRBV18 with TRBJ2-3, with 10 bases identical to TRBD2. V trimming: 1 base; J trimming: 0 bases; junction bases outside the gene matches: 4. The V gene's germline CDR1 is KGHSH and CDR2 LQKENI. The CDR3 covers 17 residues. The CDR3 loop is CASSPLLAGASTDTQYF. CDR3 coding DNA: TGTGCCAGCTCACCACTCCTAGCGGGGGCTAGCACAGATACGCAGTATTTT. Combining the CDR3 with reference TRBV18 and TRBJ2-3 gives the whole variable domain NAGVMQNPRHLVRRRGQEARLRCSPMKGHSHVYWYRQLPEEGLKFMVYLQKENIIDESGMPKERFSAEFPKEGPSILRIQQVVRGDSAAYFCASSPLLAGASTDTQYFGPGTRLTVL.

This sequence joins TRBV6-5 and TRBJ2-7; 8 positions match TRBD1. The CDR3 contains 14 residues. V lost 8 bases and J lost 1; bases outside the gene matches: 7. Germline CDR1 is MNHEY and CDR2 is SVGAGI. The CDR3 here is CASPRTGTSYEQYF. CDR3 coding DNA: TGTGCCAGCCCTCGGACAGGGACTTCCTACGAGCAGTACTTC.

This clone came up once. This chain connects TRBV19 to TRBJ2-5; 9 nucleotides agree with TRBD2. CDR3 size: 15 residues. The ends lost 6 bases at V and 6 bases at J; junction bases unmatched: 11. The germline V gene encodes CDR1 LNHDA and CDR2 SQIVND (reference sequence). The CDR3 reads CASSPGVAGAKTQYF. CDR3 sequence (DNA): TGTGCCAGTAGCCCGGGGGTAGCGGGGGCAAAGACCCAGTACTTC.

A remark on this clone: A junction end diverges from the germline sequence, so it may reflect a read error. Other nucleotide sequences from this sample produce the same CDR3. The V gene is TRBV11-2, the J gene TRBJ1-5; 8 bases match TRBD1. The CDR3 is 17 amino acids. Germline V lookup: CDR1 SGHAT, CDR2 FQNNGV. CDR3: CASSLADRGLGNQPQHF. As DNA, the CDR3 is TGCGCCAGCAGCTTAGCAGACAGGGGATTAGGCAATCAGCCCCAGCATTTT.

Here the CDR3 DNA reads TGTGCCAGCTCACCAAACGCGGAACCCTACTCCTACGAGCAGTACTTC. Amino acid sequence: CASSPNAEPYSYEQYF. The V and J genes are TRBV18 and TRBJ2-7; the D is unclear. V gave up 2 bases and J gave up 0 bases, with 14 bases separating them. CDR3 length: 16 residues. CDR1 KGHSH and CDR2 LQKENI come from the germline V gene.

This chain connects TRBV2 to TRBJ1-1; D is perhaps TRBD1 (5 bases). This CDR3 is 15 amino acids long. Trimming removed 7 bases at V and 4 bases at J, with 19 bases between. Germline CDR1 reads SNHLY; CDR2 reads FYNNEI. The CDR3 nucleotides are TGTGCCAGCAACGAAGAGGGGAGGGAGTTCACTGAAGCTTTCTTT. It translates to CASNEEGREFTEAFF.

The chain recombines TRBV28 with TRBJ2-3; 14 bases fit TRBD2. The CDR3 has 19 amino acids. Germline CDR1 MDHEN, CDR2 SYDVKM. V was pared by 6 bases and J by 0 bases, with 11 bases of the junction left unmatched. The CDR3 reads CASSLGRGTSGGSTDTQYF. The CDR3 DNA sequence: TGTGCCAGCAGCCTAGGCAGGGGGACTAGCGGGGGAAGCACAGATACGCAGTATTTT.

Only one count was recorded for this clone. The J gene is TRBJ2-1, the V gene TRBV27; tentatively, D is TRBD1 (5 bases). Germline V lookup: CDR1 MNHEY, CDR2 SMNVEV (reference sequence). The V and J ends lost 4 bases and 6 bases respectively, with 13 bases between them. CDR3 length: 14 residues. In DNA form, the CDR3 reads TGTGCCAGCAGTTATAACAGGTTGGGCAATGAGCAGTTCTTC. As protein: CASSYNRLGNEQFF.

The V and J genes are TRBV5-1 and TRBJ1-1; TRBD1 aligns across 9 bases. The CDR3 extends over 13 amino acids. V lost 4 bases to trimming and J lost 7 bases; unmatched junction nucleotides: 5. Germline assignment: CDR1 SGHRS and CDR2 YFSETQ. CDR3 coding DNA: TGCGCCAGCAGCCAAGACAGGGGGATTGAAGCTTTCTTT. This translates into CASSQDRGIEAFF. Using reference TRBV5-1 and TRBJ1-1 for the parts outside the CDR3, the full variable domain is KAGVTQTPRYLIKTRGQQVTLSCSPISGHRSVSWYQQTPGQGLQFLFEYFSETQRNKGNFPGRFSGRQFSNSRSEMNVSTLELGDSALYLCASSQDRGIEAFFGQGTRLTVV.

This clone was observed a single time. This chain uses TRBV30 with TRBJ1-1; D is unresolved. The V end was cut by 6 bases, the J end by 11 bases, with 13 bases between. In germline, CDR1 is GTSNPN, CDR2 SVGIG (reference sequence). The CDR3 is 10 amino acids. CDR3 sequence reads: CACWALWAFF. The DNA of the CDR3 is TGTGCCTGCTGGGCCCTCTGGGCTTTCTTT.

The chain links TRBV9 to TRBJ2-7; a possible D gene is TRBD2 (5 bases). Trimming removed 2 bases at V and 1 base at J, with 7 bases between. The length of the CDR3 is 13 residues. Germline V gene lookup returns CDR1 SGDLS and CDR2 YYNGEE. CDR3: CASSVSGSYEQYF. CDR3 sequence (DNA): TGTGCCAGCAGCGTCAGCGGATCCTACGAGCAGTACTTC.

This rearrangement joins TRBV7-8 to TRBJ2-5; no clear D gene. V was cut by 5 bases and J by 3 bases, with 10 bases left in between. This CDR3 has 13 residues. The germline V gene has CDR1 SGHVS and CDR2 FQNEAQ. The CDR3 DNA is TGTGCCAGCAGCCCTACAGCAAAAGAGACCCAGTACTTC. Its protein product is CASSPTAKETQYF.

The chain carries TRBV5-4 and TRBJ1-2; a weak D match, TRBD1 (5 bases). The germline V gene encodes CDR1 SGHNT and CDR2 YYREEE (reference sequence). Trimming removed 4 bases at V and 5 bases at J, with 12 bases between. This CDR3 contains 13 residues. The CDR3 region is CASSGARGYGYTF. The CDR3 region has the DNA TGTGCCAGCAGCGGGGCGCGGGGATATGGCTACACCTTC.

The V gene is TRBV29-1, the J gene TRBJ2-2; D gene ambiguous. The CDR3 totals 12 residues. Germline values: CDR1 SQVTM, CDR2 ANQGSEA. V was clipped by 2 bases and J by 6 bases, with 7 bases between them. CDR3 DNA sequence: TGCAGCGTTGAACGCCTACCCGGGGAGCTGTTTTTT. This sequence encodes CSVERLPGELFF.

V and J are TRBV6-2 or TRBV6-3 and TRBJ2-3, with D possibly being TRBD2 (6 bases). Germline-derived CDR1 and CDR2 are MNHEY and SVGEGT. V was shortened by 2 bases and J by 4 bases, with 10 bases between the two germline ends. This CDR3 spans 14 amino acids. CDR3 nucleotide sequence: TGTGCCAGCAGTTACGGTGGGAGGTCAGATACGCAGTATTTT. The encoded protein is CASSYGGRSDTQYF.

CDR3 sequence reads: CSASQGGEQYF. The CDR3 DNA follows: TGCAGTGCTAGTCAAGGAGGCGAGCAGTACTTC. This rearrangement joins TRBV20-1 to TRBJ2-7; tentative D call: TRBD2 (5 bases). The CDR3 runs 11 residues. Germline V gives CDR1 DFQATT, CDR2 SNEGSKA (reference sequence). V lost 3 bases, J lost 6 bases, and 9 bases lay in between.

This clone was observed a few times. This chain joins TRBV6-1 and TRBJ2-7; TRBD1 is a possible D gene (5 bases). Trimming removed 1 base from V and 6 bases from J, with 13 bases in between. CDR1 is MNHNS, CDR2 SASEGT, per germline. The CDR3 extends over 14 amino acids. In nucleotides, the CDR3 is TGTGCCAGCAGTGAAGTGTCAGGGAATCGCGAGCAGTACTTC. This sequence encodes CASSEVSGNREQYF.

The chain uses TRBV7-9 and TRBJ1-2; TRBD1 matches 7 bases. Looked up from germline, CDR1 is SEHNR and CDR2 is FQNEAQ (reference sequence). Trimming cost V 5 bases and J 4 bases; bases outside gene matches: 13. The CDR3 spans 16 residues. DNA of the CDR3: TGTGCCAGCAGCCGTATGACAGGGAGTGACGGCTATGGCTACACCTTC. Its protein is CASSRMTGSDGYGYTF.

CDR3 DNA: TGTGCCAGCAGCTTAGGACAGGGTTCGGATGAGCAGTTCTTC. The encoded protein is CASSLGQGSDEQFF. V usage is TRBV11-2 and J usage is TRBJ2-1; 7 bases are shared with TRBD1. Trimming at V came to 1 base and at J to 8 bases, leaving 5 bases not matched to a gene. CDR3 length: 14 residues. Germline V gene sequence: CDR1 SGHAT, CDR2 FQNNGV. Variable domain in full (rest from reference TRBV11-2 and TRBJ2-1): EAGVAQSPRYKIIEKRQSVAFWCNPISGHATLYWYQQILGQGPKLLIQFQNNGVVDDSQLPKDRFSAERLKGVDSTLKIQPAKLEDSAVYLCASSLGQGSDEQFFGPGTRLTVL.

This clone was seen only once. V is TRBV5-1 and J is TRBJ1-2, with 10 bases that match TRBD1. The CDR3 is 13 residues long. The germline CDR1 and CDR2 sequences are SGHRS and YFSETQ. V lost 4 bases, J lost 8 bases, and 5 bases stayed unmatched. The CDR3 loop reads CASSHDRGQGYTF. The CDR3 DNA sequence: TGCGCCAGCAGCCACGACAGGGGGCAAGGCTACACCTTC.

The chain combines TRBV28 with TRBJ1-5; no definite D call. CDR1 and CDR2 from the germline V gene are MDHEN and SYDVKM. Between the trimmed V and J ends, which lost 4 bases and 0 bases, there was a span of 10 bases. This CDR3 spans 15 amino acids. CDR3 nucleotides: TGTGCCAGCAGTTCGCCGACTGGTAGCAATCAGCCCCAGCATTTT. This translates into CASSSPTGSNQPQHF.

V gene TRBV6-5 combines with J gene TRBJ2-5, with no clear D. The germline gives CDR1 MNHEY, CDR2 SVGAGI. Trimming removed 7 bases from V and 3 bases from J, with 15 bases in between. The CDR3 extends over 14 amino acids. DNA for the CDR3: TGTGCCAGCAACTCCCCCGACACCGAAGAGACCCAGTACTTC. Protein product: CASNSPDTEETQYF.

V is TRBV19 and J is TRBJ1-1, with D unresolved. Germline lookup yields CDR1 LNHDA and CDR2 SQIVND (reference sequence). The CDR3 is 14 amino acids. Trimming pared 6 bases from V and 1 base from J, leaving 12 bases between. The CDR3 is CASSQYYENTEAFF. CDR3 DNA sequence: TGTGCCAGTAGCCAATACTATGAGAACACTGAAGCTTTCTTT.

V gene TRBV24-1 combines with J gene TRBJ2-3; possible D gene TRBD1, 6 bases. Trimming stripped 4 bases from V and 2 bases from J, with 9 bases between. The CDR3 contains 14 residues. Per the germline V gene, CDR1 is KGHDR and CDR2 is SFDVKD. This CDR3 is CATSEDRTTDTQYF. The CDR3 nucleotides are TGTGCCACCAGTGAAGACAGGACCACAGATACGCAGTATTTT.

The chain is built from TRBV5-1 and TRBJ2-5; TRBD1 aligns across 12 bases. CDR3 length: 15 residues. Germline V CDR1 and CDR2: SGHRS, YFSETQ. With V trimmed by 2 bases and J by 4 bases, 3 bases remained unmatched. The CDR3 DNA is TGCGCCAGCAGCTTACAGGGACAGGGGGCAGAGACCCAGTACTTC. Its protein is CASSLQGQGAETQYF.

The V gene is TRBV7-8, the J gene TRBJ2-1, with D possibly being TRBD1 (6 bases). This CDR3 contains 15 residues. V was pared by 2 bases and J by 1 base, with 9 bases between. Germline values: CDR1 SGHVS, CDR2 FQNEAQ. The CDR3 reads CASSLLGGSYNEQFF. In DNA form, the CDR3 reads TGTGCCAGCAGCTTATTAGGGGGATCCTACAATGAGCAGTTCTTC.

The J gene is TRBJ2-6, the V gene TRBV19, with a weak D call TRBD1 (5 bases). Trimming removed 0 bases from V and 0 bases from J, with 15 bases in between. Germline assignment: CDR1 LNHDA and CDR2 SQIVND (reference sequence). The CDR3 totals 19 residues. The CDR3 nucleotides read TGTGCCAGTAGTATAGATGTGGGCCGCAGGGTCTCTGGGGCCAACGTCCTGACTTTC. This gives the protein CASSIDVGRRVSGANVLTF.

Only a few counts were recorded for this clone. The CDR3 DNA reads TGTGCCAGCAGCCAAGCAGGAGGGACTATTAGCTCCTACAATGAGCAGTTCTTC. Protein: CASSQAGGTISSYNEQFF. The chain uses TRBV4-2 and TRBJ2-1; 7 bases line up with TRBD2. CDR1 is LGHNA and CDR2 is YNFKEQ in the germline V gene. The junction had 9 bases not matched to a gene; V was cut back by 1 base and J by 0 bases. The CDR3 runs 18 residues.

V and J are TRBV7-9 and TRBJ1-6, with D unclear. The CDR3 length is 16 residues. Germline CDR1 reads SEHNR; CDR2 reads FQNEAQ (reference sequence). The V gene lost 5 bases and the J gene lost 5 bases, with 16 bases spanning the gap. The DNA for the CDR3 is TGTGCCAGCAGCCAAGGCGCCGGGTACGATAATTCACCCCTCCACTTT. Its protein product is CASSQGAGYDNSPLHF.

The genes are TRBV24-1 and TRBJ2-3; 10 bases match TRBD1. With 9 bases clipped from V and 3 bases from J, the junction kept 11 bases outside the gene matches. Germline lookup yields CDR1 KGHDR and CDR2 SFDVKD. CDR3 length: 16 residues. The CDR3 DNA reads TGTGCCACCTCCGCGACCGGGACAGGGGAAACAGATACGCAGTATTTT. This gives the protein CATSATGTGETDTQYF.

This chain connects TRBV18 to TRBJ2-7, with D tentatively TRBD1 (5 bases). This CDR3 spans 13 amino acids. V was shortened by 5 bases and J by 4 bases, with 12 bases between the two germline ends. The germline V gene encodes CDR1 KGHSH and CDR2 LQKENI. DNA for the CDR3: TGTGCCAGCTCAACCGGACAATCATACGAGCAGTACTTC. It codes for CASSTGQSYEQYF.